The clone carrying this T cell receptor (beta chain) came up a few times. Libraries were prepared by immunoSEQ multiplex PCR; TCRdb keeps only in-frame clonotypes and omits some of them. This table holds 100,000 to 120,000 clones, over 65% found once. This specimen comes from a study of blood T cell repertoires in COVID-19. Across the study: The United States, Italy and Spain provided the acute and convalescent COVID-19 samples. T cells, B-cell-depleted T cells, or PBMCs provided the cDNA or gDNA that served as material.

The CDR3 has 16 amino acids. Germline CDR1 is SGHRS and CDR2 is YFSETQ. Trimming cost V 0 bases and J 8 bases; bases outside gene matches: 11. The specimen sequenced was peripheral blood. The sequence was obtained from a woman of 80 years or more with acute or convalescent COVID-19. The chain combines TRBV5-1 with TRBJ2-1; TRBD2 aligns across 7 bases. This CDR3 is CASSLGSIAGEDEQFF. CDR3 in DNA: TGCGCCAGCAGCTTGGGATCCATAGCGGGTGAGGATGAGCAGTTCTTC. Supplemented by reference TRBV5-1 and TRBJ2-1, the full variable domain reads KAGVTQTPRYLIKTRGQQVTLSCSPISGHRSVSWYQQTPGQGLQFLFEYFSETQRNKGNFPGRFSGRQFSNSRSEMNVSTLELGDSALYLCASSLGSIAGEDEQFFGPGTRLTVL.